The table lists the clone carrying this TCR beta chain with a few counts. This sample's time point: pre-sensitization, week 0. Indicated treatment: therapeutic diphenylcyclopropenone sensitization with weekly scalp DPC. This CDR3 has 13 amino acids. V was pared by 7 bases and J by 6 bases, with 5 bases of the junction left unmatched. These data originate in a study of human T cells and chemical hapten exposure. Study-level background: Sensitization was performed using 2% DPC on a 2 cm by 2 cm upper inner arm skin site. Upper-back patches of 0.01% DPC were read at 6 days.

TCRdb passed the RACE reads through MiXCR, listing each CDR3 protein once. The table includes some 400,000 distinct CDR3 sequences, 5% to 6.5% detected once. This sequence originates from a woman aged 45-59 years with alopecia areata. Some clones in this sample may be carry-over from other donors' samples. The V gene is TRBV12-3 or TRBV12-4, the J gene TRBJ1-2, with TRBD1 matching over 10 bases. The specimen was whole blood, collected in connection with sensitization to the hapten diphenylcyclopropenone (DPC). In nucleotides, the CDR3 is TGTGCCAGCAAGCGGGACAGGGGCAATGGCTACACCTTC. It encodes CASKRDRGNGYTF.